The sequence of this TCR beta chain was determined in a study of cytomegalovirus exposure and HLA in healthy donors. General observations from the study: The study dropped some indistinguishable V segments, TRBV6-2 and TRBV6-3 among them.

Worth noting for this clone: The antigen remains undetermined.

Trimming cost V 4 bases and J 3 bases; bases outside gene matches: 7. Germline loops: CDR1 SGHNT, CDR2 YYREEE (reference sequence). This CDR3 is 15 amino acids long. With 60 Vbeta and 13 Jbeta primers, the PCR was carried out. TCRdb's table, derived via immunoSEQ multiplex PCR, lists solely in-frame clones and lacks some. The sample records almost 90,000 clones, roughly 85% being singletons. The sequencing input was PBMCs. This TCR derives from a man aged 40-49 years in good health and CMV-seropositive. The chain combines TRBV5-4 with TRBJ2-1, with TRBD2 matching over 7 bases. In nucleotides, the CDR3 is TGTGCCAGCAGCGGGAGAGCGGGGAACTACAATGAGCAGTTCTTC. Its translation: CASSGRAGNYNEQFF. The entire variable domain, with the rest obtained from reference TRBV5-4 and TRBJ2-1, is as follows: ETGVTQSPTHLIKTRGQQVTLRCSSQSGHNTVSWYQQALGQGPQFIFQYYREEENGRGNFPPRFSGLQFPNYSSELNVNALELDDSALYLCASSGRAGNYNEQFFGPGTRLTVL.